This T cell receptor beta chain was captured by sequencing in a study of human T cells and chemical hapten exposure. The time point denotes: patch test 1, 2 weeks after DPC sensitization. As to treatment: therapeutic diphenylcyclopropenone sensitization with weekly scalp DPC. The total RNA was obtained from whole blood that was not fractionated. This clonotype was counted many times. Within the library, unique molecular identifiers were attached to each individual cDNA molecule. TCRdb reprocessed the RACE reads with MiXCR, giving one entry per CDR3 protein. This table has tens of thousands of distinct CDR3 sequences, roughly 10% appearing once. Germline CDR1 is MNHEY and CDR2 is SVGAGI. Trimming took off 0 bases at V and 3 bases at J, with 8 bases between the two ends. CDR3 size: 14 residues.

This specimen was whole blood, taken in connection with sensitization to the hapten diphenylcyclopropenone (DPC). The V gene is TRBV6-5, the J gene TRBJ1-1; TRBD1 might be the D (6 bases). The clonotype was recovered from a man in his forties or fifties with alopecia areata. Some clones in this sample may be carry-over from other donors' samples. The CDR3 loop reads CASSYSGGYTEAFF. CDR3 coding DNA: TGTGCCAGCAGTTACTCTGGGGGCTACACTGAAGCTTTCTTT.